Included here is one T cell receptor beta chain sequence, with context. Several immunoSEQ plates held equal portions of the genomic DNA taken from each subset. TCRdb's copy holds only in-frame clones and misses some; the assay was immunoSEQ multiplex PCR. Among 2.5 million or so clones, around nine tenths were seen once, and the ten largest hold 0.14%. V was pared by 3 bases and J by 5 bases, with 4 bases of the junction left unmatched. Germline CDR1 reads ENHRY; CDR2 reads SYGVKD. CDR3 length: 14 residues. This entry belongs to a study of shared clonotypes between healthy human individuals. The rearrangement uses TRBV10-3 and TRBJ2-7; 10 bases are shared with TRBD1. Material for sequencing was naive CD4+ T cells sorted from blood. Subset given: CD45RA+ positively selected. The clonotype comes from a man aged 18 to 30 in good health. The CDR3, as DNA: TGTGCCATCAGTGAAGACAGGGGGCGCGACGAGCAGTACTTC. It codes for CAISEDRGRDEQYF.